A selection of T cell receptor beta chains follows, all from one sample in a study of T cell changes during pregnancy in multiple sclerosis. Here immunoSEQ multiplex PCR was the method, and the copy in TCRdb shows in-frame clones only, minus some. The table records 30,000 to 40,000 clones, around nine tenths of them present only once. This specimen was CD8+ T cells from peripheral blood mononuclear cells, taken in the third trimester of pregnancy. These receptors all come from a female donor with multiple sclerosis, enrolled in a pregnancy study. Both conserved end residues are trimmed from each CDR3. Each record gives: V gene, CDR3 protein.

>TRBV29-1
SVEASGDYEQY
>TRBV9
ASSLGDSYEQY
>TRBV4-3
ASSQEPSGGPGELF
>TRBV27
ASSSWNEQF
>TRBV10-3
AISESSGGGNQPQH
>TRBV5-4
ASSIDRETEAF
>TRBV30
AWYSGTPNTEAF
>TRBV2
AKYRGGSTDTQY
>TRBV21-1
ASSKWGPGQGPRNTEAF
>TRBV2
ASSEAPGTIYEQY
>TRBV13
ASSFGTSEETQY
>TRBV15
ATSRDSLGELAKNIQY